The next 21 T cell receptor beta chains were all read from a single sample in a study of blood T cell repertoires in COVID-19. Only in-frame clones appear in the TCRdb table, and some are missing; sequencing was by immunoSEQ multiplex PCR. This repertoire shows 330,000 or so clones, roughly 84% found once; its top ten account for around 3%. The material sequenced was PBMCs or T cells enriched from blood (not recorded which). Receptor source: a woman aged 25 to 39 who had recovered from COVID-19.

The chain joins TRBV4-2 to TRBJ2-5, with 12 bases aligning to TRBD2. CDR3 length: 15 amino acids. V lost 3 bases to trimming and J lost 4 bases; unmatched junction nucleotides: 3. Germline V gene data show CDR1 as LGHNA and CDR2 as YNFKEQ. CDR3 sequence reads: CASSQLAGGRETQYF. As DNA, the CDR3 is TGTGCCAGCAGCCAGCTAGCGGGAGGGAGAGAGACCCAGTACTTC.

J is TRBJ1-2 and V is TRBV5-8; TRBD1 agrees at 9 bases. The CDR3 spans 13 residues. The V gene's germline CDR1 is SGHTS and CDR2 YDEGEE. With V trimmed by 4 bases and J by 8 bases, 6 bases remained unmatched. The DNA for the CDR3 is TGTGCCAGCAGCCCGGGACAGGGTGGCGGCTACACCTTC. Encoded protein: CASSPGQGGGYTF. Full variable domain (missing parts from reference TRBV5-8 and TRBJ1-2): EAGVTQSPTHLIKTRGQQATLRCSPISGHTSVYWYQQALGLGLQFLLWYDEGEERNRGNFPPRFSGRQFPNYSSELNVNALELEDSALYLCASSPGQGGGYTFGSGTRLTVV.

The chain joins TRBV5-1 to TRBJ2-6, with TRBD1 matching 9 bases. V lost 4 bases and J lost 4; bases outside the gene matches: 6. Germline V gene sequence: CDR1 SGHRS, CDR2 YFSETQ. This CDR3 has 16 residues. The CDR3 region has the DNA TGCGCCAGCAGCATACACAGGGGGCGAGGGGCCAACGTCCTGACTTTC. Its protein is CASSIHRGRGANVLTF.

The rearrangement joins TRBV2 to TRBJ2-3; D is perhaps TRBD1 (5 bases). Germline V CDR1 and CDR2: SNHLY, FYNNEI. V lost 2 bases and J lost 2, with 8 bases in between. The length of the CDR3 is 14 residues. For the CDR3, the DNA is TGTGCCAGCAGTGAATCAGGGATCACAGATACGCAGTATTTT. It is translated as CASSESGITDTQYF. The entire variable domain, with the rest obtained from reference TRBV2 and TRBJ2-3, is as follows: EPEVTQTPSHQVTQMGQEVILRCVPISNHLYFYWYRQILGQKVEFLVSFYNNEISEKSEIFDDQFSVERPDGSNFTLKIRSTKLEDSAMYFCASSESGITDTQYFGPGTRLTVL.

The V and J genes are TRBV12-2 and TRBJ1-5; the table's D call TRBD1 went unverified against the DNA. TRBV12-2 represents a pseudogene. The CDR3 is made up of 14 amino acids. The CDR3 DNA is TGTGCAAGTCGCTCACAGGGGAACAATCAGCCCCAGCATTTT. Its protein product is CASRSQGNNQPQHF.

The chain couples TRBV6-5 to TRBJ2-3; 7 bases map to TRBD1. With V trimmed by 4 bases and J by 3 bases, 4 bases remained unmatched. The germline V gene has CDR1 MNHEY and CDR2 SVGAGI. The CDR3 is made up of 14 amino acids. CDR3: CASSSTGHTDTQYF. CDR3 nucleotides: TGTGCCAGCAGTTCGACAGGGCATACAGATACGCAGTATTTT.

The V and J genes are TRBV19 and TRBJ1-2; unclear D gene. The CDR3 is made up of 13 amino acids. V was shortened by 4 bases and J by 10 bases, with 16 bases between the two germline ends. The germline V gene encodes CDR1 LNHDA and CDR2 SQIVND (reference sequence). As DNA, the CDR3 is TGTGCCAGTAGTACCACCCCACGGGAAGCCTACACCTTC. Translating it yields CASSTTPREAYTF.

V and J are TRBV29-1 and TRBJ1-1; TRBD1 might be the D (6 bases). With 7 bases removed from V and 0 bases from J, the gap between germline ends came to 12 bases. The germline V gene has CDR1 SQVTM and CDR2 ANQGSEA. The CDR3 extends over 13 amino acids. This CDR3 reads CSGKQGLNTEAFF. The CDR3 DNA is TGCAGCGGTAAACAGGGACTGAACACTGAAGCTTTCTTT.

V usage is TRBV7-6 and J usage is TRBJ2-7; 10 nucleotides align to TRBD1. The CDR3 is 15 amino acids. Germline CDR1 SGHVS, CDR2 FNYEAQ. Trimming at V came to 5 bases and at J to 5 bases, leaving 9 bases not matched to a gene. CDR3 region: CASSVPGQGSHEQYF. The CDR3 DNA is TGTGCCAGCAGCGTACCGGGACAGGGGTCCCACGAGCAGTACTTC.

This clone appeared once. The chain combines TRBV5-1 with TRBJ2-6; D unresolved. Germline values: CDR1 SGHRS, CDR2 YFSETQ. CDR3 length: 17 amino acids. With 3 bases removed from V and 0 bases from J, the gap between germline ends came to 13 bases. In DNA, the CDR3 is TGCGCCAGCAGCTCCCGCGGCAGCCGCTCTGGGGCCAACGTCCTGACTTTC. It yields the protein CASSSRGSRSGANVLTF.

This clone was observed a handful of times. The chain carries TRBV20-1 and TRBJ2-1; D is uncertain. Per germline, CDR1 DFQATT and CDR2 SNEGSKA (reference sequence). V lost 0 bases and J 12 bases, leaving 9 bases between the germline ends. This CDR3 comprises 11 residues. The DNA of the CDR3 is TGCAGTGCTAGAGATAGCCTTGGGCAGTTCTTC. Amino acid sequence: CSARDSLGQFF.

About this clone itself: Other nucleotide sequences in the sample specify the same CDR3. The rearrangement links TRBV5-1 to TRBJ2-1; 10 bases agree with TRBD2. This CDR3 contains 15 residues. Germline CDR1 reads SGHRS; CDR2 reads YFSETQ. The V and J ends lost 1 base and 6 bases, in that order; junction bases with no gene match: 4. Here the CDR3 reads CASSLSLAGVNEQFF. The DNA for the CDR3 is TGCGCCAGCAGCTTGTCCCTAGCGGGGGTCAATGAGCAGTTCTTC.

The chain has TRBV2 and TRBJ1-3; D remains unclear. Trimming cost V 3 bases and J 2 bases, with 5 bases left between them. The CDR3 spans 13 residues. Germline V gene sequence: CDR1 SNHLY, CDR2 FYNNEI. The CDR3 is CASSERTGNTIYF. CDR3 bases: TGTGCCAGCAGTGAGAGGACTGGAAACACCATATATTTT.

This chain uses TRBV19 with TRBJ2-5, with no clear D. Trimming took off 2 bases at V and 5 bases at J, with 9 bases between the two ends. This CDR3 contains 13 residues. Germline V gives CDR1 LNHDA, CDR2 SQIVND (reference sequence). This CDR3 is CASSISHWETQYF. The CDR3 DNA is TGTGCCAGTAGTATAAGCCATTGGGAGACCCAGTACTTC.

This clone showed up just once. The genes are TRBV15 and TRBJ2-6, with D possibly matching TRBD1 (6 bases). The CDR3 length is 18 residues. The germline gives CDR1 LNHNV, CDR2 YYDKDF (reference sequence). Trimming pared 1 base from V and 0 bases from J, leaving 13 bases between. CDR3 in DNA: TGTGCCACCAGCAGAGTGACAGGCTTGAGCTCTGGGGCCAACGTCCTGACTTTC. The encoded protein is CATSRVTGLSSGANVLTF.

This clone was seen a single time. The sample holds other DNA sequences that translate to the same CDR3. J is TRBJ1-5 and V is TRBV9; TRBD1 agrees at 7 bases. Losses at the gene ends were 4 bases for V and 5 bases for J; bases not matched to a gene: 3. Germline CDR1 and CDR2: SGDLS and YYNGEE. The CDR3 has 13 amino acids. The CDR3: CASSRTGDQPQHF. The CDR3 DNA sequence: TGTGCCAGCAGCCGCACAGGGGATCAGCCCCAGCATTTT.

The genes are TRBV18 and TRBJ1-3; possible D gene TRBD1, 5 bases. V lost 3 bases to trimming and J lost 2 bases, with 11 bases between them. The CDR3 is 15 residues long. The germline CDR1 and CDR2 sequences are KGHSH and LQKENI. CDR3 coding DNA: TGTGCCAGCTCACCGGGACTGTTTACTGGAAACACCATATATTTT. Amino acids: CASSPGLFTGNTIYF. Together with reference TRBV18 and TRBJ1-3, the CDR3 gives the full variable domain: NAGVMQNPRHLVRRRGQEARLRCSPMKGHSHVYWYRQLPEEGLKFMVYLQKENIIDESGMPKERFSAEFPKEGPSILRIQQVVRGDSAAYFCASSPGLFTGNTIYFGEGSWLTVV.

The V gene is TRBV14, the J gene TRBJ2-7; D uncertain. CDR1 SGHDN and CDR2 FVKESK come from the germline V gene. The CDR3 is made up of 12 amino acids. The ends were cut back, 4 bases at V and 2 bases at J, with 6 bases in the middle. CDR3 sequence (DNA): TGTGCCAGCAGCCGCGGAACCTACGAGCAGTACTTC. Protein: CASSRGTYEQYF.

The chain is built from TRBV19 and TRBJ2-7, with 9 bases aligning to TRBD1. The CDR3 sequence is 17 residues long. Germline trimming cut 6 bases from V and 0 bases from J; bases unmatched to any gene: 12. Germline assignment: CDR1 LNHDA and CDR2 SQIVND (reference sequence). CDR3 in amino acids: CASRKKTTGGDSYEQYF. CDR3 sequence (DNA): TGTGCCAGTAGAAAGAAGACCACAGGGGGCGACTCCTACGAGCAGTACTTC.

V usage is TRBV19 and J usage is TRBJ1-1; no clear D. Germline V gene lookup returns CDR1 LNHDA and CDR2 SQIVND (reference sequence). CDR3 length: 12 residues. V was clipped by 8 bases and J by 1 base, with 8 bases between them. The CDR3 coding sequence is TGTGCCAGTGACATGGGGAACACTGAAGCTTTCTTT. Residues: CASDMGNTEAFF.

This chain connects TRBV6-6 to TRBJ2-3; tentatively, D is TRBD2 (5 bases). Per germline, CDR1 MNHNY and CDR2 SVGAGI (reference sequence). V was shortened by 6 bases and J by 0 bases, with 31 bases between the two germline ends. This CDR3 is built from 21 residues. The CDR3 loop is CASSPGWAGGYSRASTDTQYF. For the CDR3, the DNA is TGTGCCAGCAGCCCCGGATGGGCGGGCGGGTATAGCCGGGCAAGCACAGATACGCAGTATTTT.